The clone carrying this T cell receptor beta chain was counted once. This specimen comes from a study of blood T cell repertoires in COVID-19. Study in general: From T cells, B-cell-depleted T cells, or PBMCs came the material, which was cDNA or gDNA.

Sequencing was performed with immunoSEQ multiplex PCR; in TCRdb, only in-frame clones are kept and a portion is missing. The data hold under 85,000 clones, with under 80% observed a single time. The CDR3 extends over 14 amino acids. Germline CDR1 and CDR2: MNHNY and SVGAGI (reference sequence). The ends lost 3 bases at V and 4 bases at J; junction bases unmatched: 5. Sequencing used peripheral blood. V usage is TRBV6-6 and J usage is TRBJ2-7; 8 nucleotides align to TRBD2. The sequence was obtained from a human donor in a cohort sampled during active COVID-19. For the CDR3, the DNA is TGTGCCAGCAGTTATACCGGGGGGGCTTACGAGCAGTACTTC. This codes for CASSYTGGAYEQYF.